This T cell receptor (beta chain) was captured in a study of T cells in Graves' hyperthyroidism and ophthalmopathy. The CDR3 has 14 amino acids, counting both end residues. Germline CDR1 and CDR2: SGHVS and FQNEAQ. Template material for amplifying TCR beta CDR3 regions consisted of RNA transcripts. Using the HTBI primer set, a first-round RT-PCR was run on the TCR CDR3. Each CDR3 protein is one row after TCRdb ran MiXCR on the multiplex PCR reads. This table has just under 750,000 distinct CDR3 sequences, under 45% appearing once. As concerns this clonotype: The CDR3 does not end in the conserved phenylalanine or tryptophan, so this is likely a read error. No DNA is shown, since the ends of the CDR3 on it are uncertain; the CDR3 is the one TCRdb lists.

Sequencing input: blood. The chain joins TRBV7-8 to TRBJ2-2. This clonotype originated in a woman between 40 and 55 years old with Graves' hyperthyroidism. CDR3 in amino acids: CASSLYANTGELVL.